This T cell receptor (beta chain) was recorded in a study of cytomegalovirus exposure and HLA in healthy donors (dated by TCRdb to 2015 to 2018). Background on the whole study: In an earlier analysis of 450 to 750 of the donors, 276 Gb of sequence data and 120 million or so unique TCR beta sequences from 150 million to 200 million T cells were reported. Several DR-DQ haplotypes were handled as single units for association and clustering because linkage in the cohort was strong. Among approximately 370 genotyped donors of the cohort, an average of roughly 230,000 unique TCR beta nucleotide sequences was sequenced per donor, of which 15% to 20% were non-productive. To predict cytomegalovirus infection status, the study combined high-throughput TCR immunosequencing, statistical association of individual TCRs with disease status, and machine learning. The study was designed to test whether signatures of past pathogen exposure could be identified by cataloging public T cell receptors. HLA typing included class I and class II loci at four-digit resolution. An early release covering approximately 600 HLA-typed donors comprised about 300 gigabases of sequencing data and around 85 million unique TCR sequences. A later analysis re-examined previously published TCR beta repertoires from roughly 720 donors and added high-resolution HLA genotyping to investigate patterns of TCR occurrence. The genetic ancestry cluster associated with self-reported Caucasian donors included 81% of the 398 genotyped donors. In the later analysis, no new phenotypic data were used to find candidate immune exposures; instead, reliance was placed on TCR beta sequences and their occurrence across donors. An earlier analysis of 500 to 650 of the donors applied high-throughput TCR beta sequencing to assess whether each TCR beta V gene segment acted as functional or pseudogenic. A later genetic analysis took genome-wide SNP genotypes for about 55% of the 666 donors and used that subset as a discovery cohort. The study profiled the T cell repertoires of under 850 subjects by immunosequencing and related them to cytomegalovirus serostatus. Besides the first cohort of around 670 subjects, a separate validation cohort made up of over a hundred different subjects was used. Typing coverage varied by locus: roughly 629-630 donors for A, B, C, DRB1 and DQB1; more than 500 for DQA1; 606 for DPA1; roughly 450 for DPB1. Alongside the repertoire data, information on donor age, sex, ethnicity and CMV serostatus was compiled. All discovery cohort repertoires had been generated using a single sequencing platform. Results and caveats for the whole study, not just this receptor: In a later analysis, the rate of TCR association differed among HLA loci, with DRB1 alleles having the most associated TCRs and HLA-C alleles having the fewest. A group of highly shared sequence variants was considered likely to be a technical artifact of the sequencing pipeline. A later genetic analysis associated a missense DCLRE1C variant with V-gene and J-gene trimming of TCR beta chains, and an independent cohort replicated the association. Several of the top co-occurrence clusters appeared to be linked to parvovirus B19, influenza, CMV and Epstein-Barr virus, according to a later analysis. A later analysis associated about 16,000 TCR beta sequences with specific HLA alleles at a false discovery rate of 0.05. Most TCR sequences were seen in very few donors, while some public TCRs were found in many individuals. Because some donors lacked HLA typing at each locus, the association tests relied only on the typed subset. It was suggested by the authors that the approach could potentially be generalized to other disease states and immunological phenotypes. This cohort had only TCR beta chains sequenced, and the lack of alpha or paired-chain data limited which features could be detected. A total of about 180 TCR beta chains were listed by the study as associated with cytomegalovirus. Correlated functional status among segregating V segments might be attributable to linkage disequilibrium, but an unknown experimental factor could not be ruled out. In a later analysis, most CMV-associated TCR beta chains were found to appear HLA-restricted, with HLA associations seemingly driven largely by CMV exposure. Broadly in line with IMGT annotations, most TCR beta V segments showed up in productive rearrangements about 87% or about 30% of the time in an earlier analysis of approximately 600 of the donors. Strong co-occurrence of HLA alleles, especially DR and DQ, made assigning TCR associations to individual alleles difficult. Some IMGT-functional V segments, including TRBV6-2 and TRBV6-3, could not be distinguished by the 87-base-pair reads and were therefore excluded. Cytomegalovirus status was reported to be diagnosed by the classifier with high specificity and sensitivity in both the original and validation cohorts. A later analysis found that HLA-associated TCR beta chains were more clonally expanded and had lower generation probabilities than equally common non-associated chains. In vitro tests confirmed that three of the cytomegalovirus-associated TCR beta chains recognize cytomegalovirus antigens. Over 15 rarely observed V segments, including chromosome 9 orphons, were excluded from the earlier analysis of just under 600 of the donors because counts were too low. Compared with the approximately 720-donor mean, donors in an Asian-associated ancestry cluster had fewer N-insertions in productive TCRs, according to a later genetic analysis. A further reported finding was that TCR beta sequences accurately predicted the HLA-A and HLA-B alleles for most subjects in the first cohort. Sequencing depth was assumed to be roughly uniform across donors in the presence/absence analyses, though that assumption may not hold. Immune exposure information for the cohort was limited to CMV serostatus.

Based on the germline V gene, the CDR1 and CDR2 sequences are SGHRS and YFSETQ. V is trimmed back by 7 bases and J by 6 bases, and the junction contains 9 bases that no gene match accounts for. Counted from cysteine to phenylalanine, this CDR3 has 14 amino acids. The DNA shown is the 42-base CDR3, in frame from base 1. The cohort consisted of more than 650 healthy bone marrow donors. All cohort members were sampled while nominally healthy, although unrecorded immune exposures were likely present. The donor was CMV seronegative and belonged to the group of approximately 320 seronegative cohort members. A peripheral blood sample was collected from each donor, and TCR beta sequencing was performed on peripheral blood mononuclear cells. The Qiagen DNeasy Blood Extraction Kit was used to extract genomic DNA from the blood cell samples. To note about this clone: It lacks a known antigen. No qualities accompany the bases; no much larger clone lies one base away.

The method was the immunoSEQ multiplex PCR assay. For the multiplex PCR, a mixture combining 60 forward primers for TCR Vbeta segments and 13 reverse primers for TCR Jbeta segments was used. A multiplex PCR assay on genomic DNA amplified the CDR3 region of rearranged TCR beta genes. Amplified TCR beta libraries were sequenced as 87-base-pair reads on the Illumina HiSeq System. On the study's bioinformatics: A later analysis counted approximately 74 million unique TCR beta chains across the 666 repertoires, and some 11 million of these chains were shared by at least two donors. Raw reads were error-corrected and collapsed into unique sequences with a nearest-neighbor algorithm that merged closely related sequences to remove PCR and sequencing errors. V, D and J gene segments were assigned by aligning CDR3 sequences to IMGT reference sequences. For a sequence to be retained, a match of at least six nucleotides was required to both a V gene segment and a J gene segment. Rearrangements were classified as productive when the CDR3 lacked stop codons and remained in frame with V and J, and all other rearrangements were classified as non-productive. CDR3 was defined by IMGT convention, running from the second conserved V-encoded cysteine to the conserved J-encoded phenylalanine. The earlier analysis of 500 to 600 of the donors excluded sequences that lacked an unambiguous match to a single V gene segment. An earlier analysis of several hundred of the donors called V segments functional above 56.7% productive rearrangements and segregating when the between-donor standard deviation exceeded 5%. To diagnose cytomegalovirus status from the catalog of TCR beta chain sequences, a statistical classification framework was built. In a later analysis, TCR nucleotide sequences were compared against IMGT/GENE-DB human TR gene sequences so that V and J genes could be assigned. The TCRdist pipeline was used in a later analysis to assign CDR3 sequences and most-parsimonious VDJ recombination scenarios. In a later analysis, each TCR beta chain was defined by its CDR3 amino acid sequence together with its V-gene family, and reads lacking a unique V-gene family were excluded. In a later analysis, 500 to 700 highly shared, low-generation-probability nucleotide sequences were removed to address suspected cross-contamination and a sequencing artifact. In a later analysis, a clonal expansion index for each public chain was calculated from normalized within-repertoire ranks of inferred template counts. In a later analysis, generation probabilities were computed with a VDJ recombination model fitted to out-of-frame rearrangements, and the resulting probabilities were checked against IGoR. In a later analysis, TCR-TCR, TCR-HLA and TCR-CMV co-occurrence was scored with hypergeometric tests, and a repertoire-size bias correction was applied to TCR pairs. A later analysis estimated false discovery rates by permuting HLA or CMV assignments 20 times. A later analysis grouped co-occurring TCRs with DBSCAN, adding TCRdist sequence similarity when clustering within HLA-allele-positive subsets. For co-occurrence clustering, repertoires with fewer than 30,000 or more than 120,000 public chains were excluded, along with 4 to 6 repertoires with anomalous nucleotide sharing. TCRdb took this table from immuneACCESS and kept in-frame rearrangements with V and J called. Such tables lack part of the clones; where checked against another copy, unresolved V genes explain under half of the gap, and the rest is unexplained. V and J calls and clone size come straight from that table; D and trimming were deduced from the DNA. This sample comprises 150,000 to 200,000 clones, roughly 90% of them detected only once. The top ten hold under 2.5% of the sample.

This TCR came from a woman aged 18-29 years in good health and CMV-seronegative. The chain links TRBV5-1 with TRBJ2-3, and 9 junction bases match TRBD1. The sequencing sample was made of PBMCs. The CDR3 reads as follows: CASLSQGAGDTQYF. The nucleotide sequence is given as TGCGCCAGCCTATCACAGGGGGCCGGTGATACGCAGTATTTT. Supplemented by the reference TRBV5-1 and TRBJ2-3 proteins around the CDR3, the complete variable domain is KAGVTQTPRYLIKTRGQQVTLSCSPISGHRSVSWYQQTPGQGLQFLFEYFSETQRNKGNFPGRFSGRQFSNSRSEMNVSTLELGDSALYLCASLSQGAGDTQYFGPGTRLTVL.